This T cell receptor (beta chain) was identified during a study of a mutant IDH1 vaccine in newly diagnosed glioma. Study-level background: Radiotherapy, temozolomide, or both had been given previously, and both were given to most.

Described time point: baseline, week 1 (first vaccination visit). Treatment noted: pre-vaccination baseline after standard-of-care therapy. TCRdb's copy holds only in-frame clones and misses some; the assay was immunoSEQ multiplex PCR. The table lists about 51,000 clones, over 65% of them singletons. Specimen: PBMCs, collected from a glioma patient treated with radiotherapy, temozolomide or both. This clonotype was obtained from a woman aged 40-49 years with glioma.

CDR3: CASSQGLAETQYF. In nucleotides, the CDR3 is TGTGCCAGCAGCCAAGGATTAGCGGAGACCCAGTACTTC. The V call is TRBV14, the J call TRBJ2-5; D is possibly TRBD2 (5 bases). This CDR3 is 13 amino acids long. The V gene lost 1 base and the J gene lost 5 bases, with 8 bases spanning the gap. From germline, CDR1 is SGHDN and CDR2 FVKESK.